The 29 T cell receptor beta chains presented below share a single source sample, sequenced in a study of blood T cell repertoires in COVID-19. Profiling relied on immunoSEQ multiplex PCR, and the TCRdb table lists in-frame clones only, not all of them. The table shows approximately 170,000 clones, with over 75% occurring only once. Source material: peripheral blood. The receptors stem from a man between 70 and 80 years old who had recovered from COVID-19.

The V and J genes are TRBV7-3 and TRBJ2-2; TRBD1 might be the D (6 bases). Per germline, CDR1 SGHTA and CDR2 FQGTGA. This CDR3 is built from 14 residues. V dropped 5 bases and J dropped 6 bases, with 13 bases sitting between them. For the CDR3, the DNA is TGTGCCAGCAGCGCCGCTTGGACAGCCGGGGAGCTGTTTTTT. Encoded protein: CASSAAWTAGELFF.

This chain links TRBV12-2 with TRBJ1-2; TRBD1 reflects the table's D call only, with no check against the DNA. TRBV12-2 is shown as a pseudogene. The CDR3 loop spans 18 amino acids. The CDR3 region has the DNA TGTGCAAGCCCATTACCCCCAGACAGACGAGGGGGAAACTATGGCTACACCTTC. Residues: CASPLPPDRRGGNYGYTF.

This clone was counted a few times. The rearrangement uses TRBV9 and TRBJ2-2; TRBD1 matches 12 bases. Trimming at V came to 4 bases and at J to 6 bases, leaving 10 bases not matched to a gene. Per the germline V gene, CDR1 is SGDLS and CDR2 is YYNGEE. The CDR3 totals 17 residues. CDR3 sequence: CASSLSGTGGRAGELFF. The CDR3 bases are TGTGCCAGCAGCCTTTCCGGGACAGGGGGCAGGGCCGGGGAGCTGTTTTTT.

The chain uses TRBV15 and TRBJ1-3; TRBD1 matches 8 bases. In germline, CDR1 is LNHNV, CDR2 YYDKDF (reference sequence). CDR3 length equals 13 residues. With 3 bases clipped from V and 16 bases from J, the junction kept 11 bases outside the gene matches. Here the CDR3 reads CATSRVGQGRVYF. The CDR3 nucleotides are TGTGCCACCAGCAGGGTAGGACAGGGACGAGTGTATTTT.

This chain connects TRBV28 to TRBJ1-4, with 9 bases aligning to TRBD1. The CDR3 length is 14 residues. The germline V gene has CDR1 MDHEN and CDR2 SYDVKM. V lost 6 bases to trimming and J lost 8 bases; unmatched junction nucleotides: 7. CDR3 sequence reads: CASRTRDRVEKLFF. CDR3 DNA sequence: TGTGCCAGCAGGACCCGGGACAGGGTAGAAAAACTGTTTTTT.

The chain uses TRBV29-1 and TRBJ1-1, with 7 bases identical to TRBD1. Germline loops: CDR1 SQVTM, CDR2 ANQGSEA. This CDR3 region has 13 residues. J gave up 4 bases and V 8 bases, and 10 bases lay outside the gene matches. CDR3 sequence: CSTRTGLGTEAFF. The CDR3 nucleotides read TGCAGCACAAGGACAGGCCTGGGCACTGAAGCTTTCTTT.

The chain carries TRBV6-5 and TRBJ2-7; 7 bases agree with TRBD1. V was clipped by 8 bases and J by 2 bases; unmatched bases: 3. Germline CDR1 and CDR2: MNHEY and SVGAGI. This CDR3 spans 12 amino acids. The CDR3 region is CASSGTAYEQYF. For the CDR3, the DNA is TGTGCCAGCTCAGGGACAGCCTACGAGCAGTACTTC.

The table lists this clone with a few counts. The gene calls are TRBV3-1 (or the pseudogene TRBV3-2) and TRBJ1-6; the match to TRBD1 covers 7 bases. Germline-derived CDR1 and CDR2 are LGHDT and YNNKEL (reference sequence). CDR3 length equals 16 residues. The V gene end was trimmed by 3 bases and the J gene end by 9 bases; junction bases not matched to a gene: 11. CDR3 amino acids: CASSQSSGQLISPLHF. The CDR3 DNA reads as TGTGCCAGCAGCCAGTCCTCGGGACAGCTGATTTCACCCCTCCACTTT.

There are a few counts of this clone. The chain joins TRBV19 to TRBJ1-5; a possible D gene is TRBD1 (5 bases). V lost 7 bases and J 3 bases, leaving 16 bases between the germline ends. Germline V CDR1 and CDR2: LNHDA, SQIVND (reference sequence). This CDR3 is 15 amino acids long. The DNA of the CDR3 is TGTGCCAGTATGGGGCCTAGGGGCAACAATCAGCCCCAGCATTTT. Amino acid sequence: CASMGPRGNNQPQHF.

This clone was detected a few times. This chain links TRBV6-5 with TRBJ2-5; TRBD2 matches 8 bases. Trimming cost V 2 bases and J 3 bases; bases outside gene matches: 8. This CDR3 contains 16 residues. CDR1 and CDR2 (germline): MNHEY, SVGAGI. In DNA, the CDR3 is TGTGCCAGCAGTTACGATCTAGCGGGTGAAAAAGAGACCCAGTACTTC. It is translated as CASSYDLAGEKETQYF.

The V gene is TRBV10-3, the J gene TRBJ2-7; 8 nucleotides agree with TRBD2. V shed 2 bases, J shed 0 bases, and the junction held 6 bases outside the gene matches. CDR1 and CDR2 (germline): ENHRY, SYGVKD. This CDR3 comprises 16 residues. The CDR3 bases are TGTGCCATCAGTGAGCGGGCTAGCGGGTTCTCCTACGAGCAGTACTTC. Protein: CAISERASGFSYEQYF.

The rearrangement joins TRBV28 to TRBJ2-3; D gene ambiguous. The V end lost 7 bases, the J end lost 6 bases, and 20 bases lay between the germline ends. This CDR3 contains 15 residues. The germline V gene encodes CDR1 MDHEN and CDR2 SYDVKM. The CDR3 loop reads CASTPAPGGGDTQYF. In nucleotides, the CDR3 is TGTGCCAGCACCCCTGCCCCAGGTGGTGGGGATACGCAGTATTTT. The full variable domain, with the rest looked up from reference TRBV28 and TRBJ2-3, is DVKVTQSSRYLVKRTGEKVFLECVQDMDHENMFWYRQDPGLGLRLIYFSYDVKMKEKGDIPEGYSVSREKKERFSLILESASTNQTSMYLCASTPAPGGGDTQYFGPGTRLTVL.

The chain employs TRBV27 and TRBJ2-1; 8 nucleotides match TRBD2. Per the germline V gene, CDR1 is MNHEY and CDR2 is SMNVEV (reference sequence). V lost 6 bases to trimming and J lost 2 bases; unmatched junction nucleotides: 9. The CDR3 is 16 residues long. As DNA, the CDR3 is TGTGCCAGCAGAACCGGGACTAGAAACGCCTACAATGAGCAGTTCTTC. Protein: CASRTGTRNAYNEQFF.

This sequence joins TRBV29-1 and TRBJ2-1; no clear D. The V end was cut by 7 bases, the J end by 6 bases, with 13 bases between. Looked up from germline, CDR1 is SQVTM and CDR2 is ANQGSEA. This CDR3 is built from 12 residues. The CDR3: CSASDNSNEQFF. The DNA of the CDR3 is TGCAGCGCTTCAGACAATTCCAATGAGCAGTTCTTC.

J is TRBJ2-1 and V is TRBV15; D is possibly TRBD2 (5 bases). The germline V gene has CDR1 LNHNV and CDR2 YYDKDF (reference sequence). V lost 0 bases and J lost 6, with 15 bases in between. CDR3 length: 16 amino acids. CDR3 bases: TGTGCCACCAGCAGAGATCTGGGGTTTAGCGTCAATGAGCAGTTCTTC. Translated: CATSRDLGFSVNEQFF.

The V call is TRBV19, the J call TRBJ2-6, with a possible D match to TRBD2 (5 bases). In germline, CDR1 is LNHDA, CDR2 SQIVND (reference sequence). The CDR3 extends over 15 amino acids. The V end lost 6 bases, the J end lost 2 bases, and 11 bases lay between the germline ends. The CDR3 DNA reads TGTGCCAGTAGGCGAGTGGAGGCTGGGGCCAACGTCCTGACTTTC. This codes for CASRRVEAGANVLTF.

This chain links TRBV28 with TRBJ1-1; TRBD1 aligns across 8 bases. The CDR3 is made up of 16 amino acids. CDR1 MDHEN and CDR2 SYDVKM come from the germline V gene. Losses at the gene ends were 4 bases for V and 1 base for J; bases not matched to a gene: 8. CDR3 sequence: CASSSRRTGWNTEAFF. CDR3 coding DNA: TGTGCCAGCAGTTCCCGTCGGACAGGGTGGAACACTGAAGCTTTCTTT.

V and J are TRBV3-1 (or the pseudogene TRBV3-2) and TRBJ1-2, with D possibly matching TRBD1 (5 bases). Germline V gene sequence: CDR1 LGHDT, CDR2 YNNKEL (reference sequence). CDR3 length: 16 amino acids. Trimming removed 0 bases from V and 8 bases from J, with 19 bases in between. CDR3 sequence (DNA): TGTGCCAGCAGCCAAGATGAGGAGGGGAGAGGTGGCGGCTACACCTTC. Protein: CASSQDEEGRGGGYTF.

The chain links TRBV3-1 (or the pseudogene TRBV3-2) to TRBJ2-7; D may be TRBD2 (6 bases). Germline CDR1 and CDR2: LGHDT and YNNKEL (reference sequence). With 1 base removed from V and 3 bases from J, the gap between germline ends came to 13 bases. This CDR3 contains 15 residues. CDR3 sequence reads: CASSQGRRGGYEQYF. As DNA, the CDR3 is TGTGCCAGCAGCCAAGGACGGAGGGGCGGCTACGAGCAGTACTTC.

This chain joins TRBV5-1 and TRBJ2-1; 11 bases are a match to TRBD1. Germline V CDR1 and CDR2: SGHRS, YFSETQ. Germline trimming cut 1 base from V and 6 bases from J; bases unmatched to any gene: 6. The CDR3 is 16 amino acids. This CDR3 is CASSLIFGTGGNEQFF. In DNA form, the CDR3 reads TGCGCCAGCAGCTTGATATTCGGGACAGGGGGCAATGAGCAGTTCTTC.

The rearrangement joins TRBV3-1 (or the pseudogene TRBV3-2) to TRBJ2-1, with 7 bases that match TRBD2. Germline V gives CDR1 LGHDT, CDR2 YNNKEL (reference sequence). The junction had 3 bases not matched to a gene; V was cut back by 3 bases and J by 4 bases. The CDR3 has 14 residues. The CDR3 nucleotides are TGTGCCAGCAGCCACCCTAGCGGATACAATGAGCAGTTCTTC. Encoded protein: CASSHPSGYNEQFF.

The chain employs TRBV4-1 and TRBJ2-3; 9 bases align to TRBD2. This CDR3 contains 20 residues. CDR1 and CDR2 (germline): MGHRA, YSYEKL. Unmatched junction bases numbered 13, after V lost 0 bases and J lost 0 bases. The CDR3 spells CASSQDPGLASSTSTDTQYF. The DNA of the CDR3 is TGCGCCAGCAGCCAAGACCCGGGACTAGCAAGCTCCACTAGCACAGATACGCAGTATTTT.

The chain's CDR3 is CASSLQGVTEAFF. The CDR3 DNA is TGTGCCAGCAGTTTACAGGGGGTCACTGAAGCTTTCTTT. This sequence joins TRBV27 and TRBJ1-1, with TRBD1 matching 7 bases. V lost 2 bases, J lost 4 bases, and 1 base stayed unmatched. CDR3 length: 13 amino acids. CDR1 and CDR2 (germline): MNHEY, SMNVEV (reference sequence).

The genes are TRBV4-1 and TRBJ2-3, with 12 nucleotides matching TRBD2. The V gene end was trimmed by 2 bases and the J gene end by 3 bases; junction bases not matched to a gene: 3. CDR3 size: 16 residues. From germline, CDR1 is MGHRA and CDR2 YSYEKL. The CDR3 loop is CASSQLLAGGTDTQYF. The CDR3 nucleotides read TGCGCCAGCAGCCAACTACTAGCGGGAGGTACAGATACGCAGTATTTT.

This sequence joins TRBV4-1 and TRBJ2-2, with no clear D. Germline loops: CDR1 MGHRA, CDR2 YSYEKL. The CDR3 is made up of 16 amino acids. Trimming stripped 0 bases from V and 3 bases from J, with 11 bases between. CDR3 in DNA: TGCGCCAGCAGCCAAGAGCCCCCACTTGACACCGGGGAGCTGTTTTTT. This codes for CASSQEPPLDTGELFF.

The CDR3 loop is CSASEETSGAYNEQFF. The CDR3 nucleotides read TGCAGTGCTAGTGAAGAAACTAGCGGGGCCTACAATGAGCAGTTCTTC. The chain couples TRBV20-1 to TRBJ2-1; 10 bases align to TRBD2. Trimming at V came to 3 bases and at J to 2 bases, leaving 7 bases not matched to a gene. Germline V gene data show CDR1 as DFQATT and CDR2 as SNEGSKA (reference sequence). This CDR3 has 16 residues.

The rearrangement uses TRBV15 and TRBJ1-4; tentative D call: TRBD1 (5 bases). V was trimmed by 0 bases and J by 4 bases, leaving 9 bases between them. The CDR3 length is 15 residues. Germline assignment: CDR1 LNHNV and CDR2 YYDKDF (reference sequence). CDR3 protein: CATSRDQTVNEKLFF. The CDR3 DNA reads TGTGCCACCAGCAGAGATCAGACAGTTAATGAAAAACTGTTTTTT.

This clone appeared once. Here the CDR3 reads CASSITGGREKLFF. Here the CDR3 DNA reads TGTGCCAGCAGCATCACAGGGGGCCGGGAAAAACTGTTTTTT. This sequence joins TRBV28 and TRBJ1-4; 9 bases fit TRBD1. The V and J ends lost 6 bases and 8 bases, in that order; junction bases with no gene match: 7. This CDR3 is built from 14 residues. Germline assignment: CDR1 MDHEN and CDR2 SYDVKM. Full variable domain (rest looked up from reference TRBV28 and TRBJ1-4): DVKVTQSSRYLVKRTGEKVFLECVQDMDHENMFWYRQDPGLGLRLIYFSYDVKMKEKGDIPEGYSVSREKKERFSLILESASTNQTSMYLCASSITGGREKLFFGSGTQLSVL.

The CDR3 sequence: CSVEGQVRTDTQYF. The CDR3 nucleotides are TGCAGCGTTGAAGGACAGGTTCGGACAGATACGCAGTATTTT. V and J are TRBV29-1 and TRBJ2-3; tentative D call: TRBD1 (6 bases). CDR1 is SQVTM and CDR2 is ANQGSEA in the germline V gene. CDR3 size: 14 residues. Trimming cost V 1 base and J 3 bases, with 11 bases left between them.